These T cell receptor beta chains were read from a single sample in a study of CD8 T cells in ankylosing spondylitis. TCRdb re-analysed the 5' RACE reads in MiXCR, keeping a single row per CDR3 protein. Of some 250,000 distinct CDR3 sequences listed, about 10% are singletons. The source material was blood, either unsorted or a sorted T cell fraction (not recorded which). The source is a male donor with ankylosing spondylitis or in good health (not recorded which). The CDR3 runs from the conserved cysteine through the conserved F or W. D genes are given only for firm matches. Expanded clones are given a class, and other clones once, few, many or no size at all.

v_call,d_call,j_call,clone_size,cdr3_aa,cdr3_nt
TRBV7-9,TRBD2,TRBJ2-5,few,CASSLGSGSGQTQYF,TGTGCCAGCAGCTTAGGGAGCGGGAGCGGGCAGACCCAGTACTTC
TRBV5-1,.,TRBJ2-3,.,CASSLAGDNTDTQYF,TGCGCCAGCAGCTTGGCAGGAGACAACACAGATACGCAGTATTTT
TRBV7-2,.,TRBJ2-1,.,CASSLDGNSEQFF,TGTGCCAGCAGCTTAGACGGGAATTCTGAGCAGTTCTTC
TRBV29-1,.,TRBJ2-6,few,CSVWASGANVLTF,TGCAGCGTTTGGGCCTCTGGGGCCAACGTCCTGACTTTC
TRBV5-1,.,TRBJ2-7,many,CASSLTGYPYEQYF,TGCGCCAGCAGCTTGACAGGGTACCCCTACGAGCAGTACTTC
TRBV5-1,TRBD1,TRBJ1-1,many,CASSSTGQGVSANTEAFF,TGCGCCAGCAGCTCTACGGGACAGGGGGTATCGGCGAACACTGAAGCTTTCTTT
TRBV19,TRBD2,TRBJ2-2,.,CASSTGLAGENTGELFF,TGTGCCAGTAGTACGGGACTAGCGGGAGAGAACACCGGGGAGCTGTTTTTT
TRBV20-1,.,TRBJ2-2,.,CSAGGDTGELFF,TGCAGTGCTGGGGGTGACACCGGGGAGCTGTTTTTT
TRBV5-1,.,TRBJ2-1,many,CASSLMNRESGEQFF,TGCGCCAGCAGCTTGATGAACAGGGAATCCGGTGAGCAGTTCTTC
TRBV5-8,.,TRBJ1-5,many,CASSLLGGGNQPQHF,TGTGCCAGCAGCTTGCTAGGCGGCGGCAATCAGCCCCAGCATTTT
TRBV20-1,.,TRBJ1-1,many,CSASVSDTEAFF,TGCAGTGCTAGTGTGTCGGACACTGAAGCTTTCTTT
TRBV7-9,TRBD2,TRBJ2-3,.,CASSLAGGLTATQYF,TGTGCCAGCAGCTTAGCGGGAGGGCTCACAGCTACGCAGTATTTT
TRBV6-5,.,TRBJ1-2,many,CASSYFREANYGYTF,TGTGCCAGCAGTTACTTCCGGGAAGCTAACTATGGCTACACCTTC
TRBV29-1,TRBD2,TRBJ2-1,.,CSVEDRAGAYNEQFF,TGCAGCGTTGAAGATAGAGCGGGGGCCTACAATGAGCAGTTCTTC
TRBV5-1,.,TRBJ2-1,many,CASSGGLSQDEQFF,TGCGCCAGCAGCGGTGGACTAAGTCAGGACGAGCAGTTCTTC
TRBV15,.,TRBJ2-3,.,CATSRVGGPTDTQYF,TGTGCCACCAGCAGAGTCGGCGGGCCGACAGATACGCAGTATTTT
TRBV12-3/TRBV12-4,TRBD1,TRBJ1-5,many,CASSLYRGDQPQHF,TGTGCCAGCAGTTTATACAGGGGCGATCAGCCCCAGCATTTT
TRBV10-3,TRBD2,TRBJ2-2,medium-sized,CATHLAGTNTGELFF,TGTGCCACGCATTTAGCGGGAACTAACACCGGGGAGCTGTTTTTT
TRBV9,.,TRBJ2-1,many,CASSVEGGSYNEQFF,TGTGCCAGCAGCGTAGAGGGGGGCTCCTACAATGAGCAGTTCTTC
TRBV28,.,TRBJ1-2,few,CASSYRGYGYTF,TGTGCCAGCAGTTATCGGGGCTATGGCTACACCTTC
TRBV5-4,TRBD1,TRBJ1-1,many,CASSIAGGGSTEAFF,TGTGCCAGCAGCATTGCAGGGGGCGGTAGCACTGAAGCTTTCTTT
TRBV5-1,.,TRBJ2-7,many,CASSLGHLGPYEQYF,TGCGCCAGCAGCTTGGGGCACTTAGGGCCCTACGAGCAGTACTTC
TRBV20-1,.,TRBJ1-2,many,CSAILQVPNYGYTF,TGCAGTGCGATCTTACAGGTGCCTAACTATGGCTACACCTTC
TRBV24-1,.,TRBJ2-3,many,CATSDPGTTDTQYF,TGTGCCACCAGTGACCCCGGGACCACAGATACGCAGTATTTT
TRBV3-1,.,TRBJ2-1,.,CASSQVPWASLNNEQFF,TGTGCCAGCAGCCAAGTACCCTGGGCTAGCCTGAACAATGAGCAGTTCTTC
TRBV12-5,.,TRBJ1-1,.,CASGITGLGTEAFF,TGTGCTAGTGGTATCACAGGATTGGGCACTGAAGCTTTCTTT
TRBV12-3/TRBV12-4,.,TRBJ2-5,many,CASRGPSETQYF,TGTGCCAGCCGAGGGCCATCGGAGACCCAGTACTTC
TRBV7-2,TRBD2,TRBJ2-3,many,CASSLVGTTGADTQYF,TGTGCCAGCAGCTTGGTGGGGACTACCGGGGCAGATACGCAGTATTTT
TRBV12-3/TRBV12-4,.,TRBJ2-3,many,CASSPSRTDTQYF,TGTGCCAGCAGTCCCTCCCGCACAGATACGCAGTATTTT
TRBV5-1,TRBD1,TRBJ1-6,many,CASTLGQQDNSPLHF,TGCGCCAGCACCTTGGGACAGCAAGATAATTCACCCCTCCACTTT
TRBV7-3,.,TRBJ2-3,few,CASSLEAAVTDTQYF,TGTGCCAGCAGCTTAGAGGCAGCCGTAACAGATACGCAGTATTTT
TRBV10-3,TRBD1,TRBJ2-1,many,CAISESRTGEKNEQFF,TGTGCCATCAGTGAGTCGAGGACAGGGGAGAAGAATGAGCAGTTCTTC
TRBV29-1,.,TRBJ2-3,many,CSVLQGPSADTQYF,TGCAGCGTCCTACAGGGTCCCTCAGCAGATACGCAGTATTTT
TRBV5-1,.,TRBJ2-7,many,CASSGGWSLPYEQYF,TGCGCCAGCAGCGGGGGATGGAGTCTTCCCTACGAGCAGTACTTC
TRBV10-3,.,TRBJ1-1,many,CAISALGGPGGTEAFF,TGTGCCATCAGTGCCCTAGGGGGTCCGGGGGGCACTGAAGCTTTCTTT
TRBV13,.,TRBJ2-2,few,CASSLTQGPGELFF,TGTGCCAGCAGCTTAACCCAGGGACCCGGGGAGCTGTTTTTT
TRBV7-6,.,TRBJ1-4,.,CASSRTANNEKLFF,TGTGCCAGCAGCCGGACAGCTAATAATGAAAAACTGTTTTTT
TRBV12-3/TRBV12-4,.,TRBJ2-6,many,CASSPLRSGSGANVLTF,TGTGCCAGCAGTCCCCTGCGTTCGGGCTCTGGGGCCAACGTCCTGACTTTC
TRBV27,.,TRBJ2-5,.,CASSLLRGRQETQYF,TGTGCCAGCAGTTTATTGCGGGGGCGCCAAGAGACCCAGTACTTC
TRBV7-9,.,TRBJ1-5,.,CASSYDNQPQHF,TGTGCCAGCAGCTATGACAATCAGCCCCAGCATTTT
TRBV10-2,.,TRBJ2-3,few,CASSEPRGVTDTQYF,TGCGCCAGCAGTGAACCCAGGGGTGTAACAGATACGCAGTATTTT
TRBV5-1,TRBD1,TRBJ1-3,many,CASSRSGGQDPGNTIYF,TGCGCCAGCAGCCGATCGGGGGGACAGGACCCTGGAAACACCATATATTTT
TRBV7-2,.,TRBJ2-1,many,CASSLGLLAYNEQFF,TGTGCCAGCAGCTTAGGTTTACTCGCTTACAATGAGCAGTTCTTC
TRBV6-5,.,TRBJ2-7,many,CATRGVPYEQYF,TGTGCCACCAGGGGGGTCCCCTACGAGCAGTACTTC
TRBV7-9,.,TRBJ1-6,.,CASSWDVGVSPLHF,TGTGCCAGCAGCTGGGACGTTGGAGTATCACCCCTCCACTTT